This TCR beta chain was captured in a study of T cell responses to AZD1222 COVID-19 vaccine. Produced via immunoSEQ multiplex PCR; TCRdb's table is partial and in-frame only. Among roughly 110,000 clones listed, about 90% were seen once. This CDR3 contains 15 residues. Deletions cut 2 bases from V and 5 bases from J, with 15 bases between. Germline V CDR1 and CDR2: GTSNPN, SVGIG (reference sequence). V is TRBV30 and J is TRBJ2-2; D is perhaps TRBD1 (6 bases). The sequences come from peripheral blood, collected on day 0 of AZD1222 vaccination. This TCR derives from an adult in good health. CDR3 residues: CAWSPGEWSTGELFF. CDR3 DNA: TGTGCCTGGAGTCCAGGGGAGTGGTCAACCGGGGAGCTGTTTTTT.